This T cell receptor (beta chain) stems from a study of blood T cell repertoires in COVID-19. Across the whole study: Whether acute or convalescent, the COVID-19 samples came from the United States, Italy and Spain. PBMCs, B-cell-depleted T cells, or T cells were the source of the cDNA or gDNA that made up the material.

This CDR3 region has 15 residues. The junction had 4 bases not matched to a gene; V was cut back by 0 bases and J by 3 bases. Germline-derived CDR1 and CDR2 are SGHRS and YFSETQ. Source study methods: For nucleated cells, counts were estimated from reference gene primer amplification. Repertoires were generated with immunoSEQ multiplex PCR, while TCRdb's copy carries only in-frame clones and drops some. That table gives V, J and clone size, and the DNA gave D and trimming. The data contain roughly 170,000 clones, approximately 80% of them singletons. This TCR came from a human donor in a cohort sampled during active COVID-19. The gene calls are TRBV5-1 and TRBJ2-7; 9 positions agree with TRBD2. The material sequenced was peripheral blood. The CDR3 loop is CASSLVASGDYEQYF. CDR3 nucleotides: TGCGCCAGCAGCTTGGTCGCTAGCGGGGACTACGAGCAGTACTTC.